The 20 T cell receptor beta chains reported below all come from one sample, sequenced in a study of response to subunit inactivated influenza vaccine. One entry per CDR3 protein results from TCRdb running MiXCR on the RT-PCR reads. The top ten clones hold 9.5% to 12% of a sample with 500,000 to 600,000 distinct CDR3 sequences, 11% of them seen once. The data were also submitted as part of a second study, on T cells expressing NK-cell markers. As reported in that work: In generating TCR beta cDNA, 5'RACE template switching with UMIs was used.

This sample comprised PBMCs from blood, obtained on the day of vaccination. The receptor set was obtained from a man between 45 and 60 years old who received an inactivated influenza vaccine.

The rearrangement links TRBV24-1 to TRBJ2-5, with TRBD2 identical over 7 bases. The germline gives CDR1 KGHDR, CDR2 SFDVKD. V shed 6 bases, J shed 1 base, and the junction held 16 bases outside the gene matches. The CDR3 consists of 18 residues. CDR3 DNA sequence: TGTGCCACCAGTCACCGCAAGGGGCGCGGGAGTTCCCAAGAGACCCAGTACTTC. Its protein product is CATSHRKGRGSSQETQYF.

This clonotype was observed a few times. This chain uses TRBV29-1 with TRBJ2-1; 13 nucleotides match TRBD2. Germline CDR1 is SQVTM and CDR2 is ANQGSEA. The CDR3 loop spans 15 amino acids. After removal of 3 bases from V and 4 bases from J, the junction contained 3 bases not matched to a gene. CDR3 sequence: CSVDGTSGTYNEQFF. CDR3 DNA sequence: TGCAGCGTTGATGGGACTAGCGGGACGTACAATGAGCAGTTCTTC.

CDR3 amino acids: CSVEGQGARGANVLTF. Written as DNA, the CDR3 is TGCAGCGTTGAAGGGCAGGGGGCGAGAGGGGCCAACGTCCTGACTTTC. The V call is TRBV29-1, the J call TRBJ2-6, with 8 bases identical to TRBD1. Losses at the gene ends were 1 base for V and 4 bases for J; bases not matched to a gene: 6. Per the germline V gene, CDR1 is SQVTM and CDR2 is ANQGSEA. The length of the CDR3 is 16 residues.

This clonotype was seen only a few times. The chain is built from TRBV11-2 and TRBJ1-6, with D possibly being TRBD1 (5 bases). The CDR3 has 15 residues. V was clipped by 2 bases and J by 4 bases, with 9 bases between them. The germline CDR1 and CDR2 sequences are SGHAT and FQNNGV. The CDR3 loop is CASSLMAGYNSPLHF. The CDR3 nucleotides read TGTGCCAGCAGCTTAATGGCAGGGTATAATTCACCCCTCCACTTT.

The genes are TRBV6-2 or TRBV6-3 and TRBJ2-3; D gene unclear. In germline, CDR1 is MNHEY, CDR2 SVGEGT. There are 14 residues in the CDR3. The ends were cut back, 2 bases at V and 4 bases at J, with 10 bases in the middle. The CDR3 is CASSYGIAADTQYF. The CDR3 DNA reads as TGTGCCAGCAGTTACGGGATAGCCGCAGATACGCAGTATTTT.

J is TRBJ2-3 and V is TRBV6-5; D remains unclear. This CDR3 contains 16 residues. Trimming took 0 bases from V and 0 from J, leaving 10 bases between them. Germline lookup yields CDR1 MNHEY and CDR2 SVGAGI. Written as DNA, the CDR3 is TGTGCCAGCAGTTACTCGGTTTCGACTAGCACAGATACGCAGTATTTT. Translating it yields CASSYSVSTSTDTQYF.

This clonotype was picked up a small number of times. The chain employs TRBV11-1 and TRBJ2-1; D not resolved. The CDR3 length is 21 residues. Germline V gives CDR1 SGHAT, CDR2 FQDESV (reference sequence). V lost 1 base to trimming and J lost 0 bases, with 25 bases between them. The CDR3: CASSLEPYPGRAASSYNEQFF. The CDR3 bases are TGTGCCAGCAGCTTAGAGCCTTACCCAGGCCGGGCCGCGAGCTCCTACAATGAGCAGTTCTTC.

The chain joins TRBV20-1 to TRBJ2-4; no clear D gene. Germline V CDR1 and CDR2: DFQATT, SNEGSKA (reference sequence). This CDR3 region has 15 residues. Trimming pared 3 bases from V and 0 bases from J, leaving 12 bases between. The CDR3 DNA follows: TGCAGTGCTAGTATTTTTGGGCTAGCCAAAAACATTCAGTACTTC. It specifies CSASIFGLAKNIQYF.

This clonotype has ten or more counts. V usage is TRBV12-3 or TRBV12-4 and J usage is TRBJ2-1; D is unclear. V lost 7 bases and J 4 bases, leaving 17 bases between the germline ends. The CDR3 has 15 residues. The CDR3 sequence: CASTGAWTAYNEQFF. The DNA for the CDR3 is TGTGCCAGCACCGGCGCATGGACGGCGTACAATGAGCAGTTCTTC.

The table lists this clonotype with a few counts. The V and J genes are TRBV20-1 and TRBJ1-5; D unclear. This CDR3 has 15 amino acids. Deletions cut 3 bases from V and 2 bases from J, with 14 bases between. CDR1 is DFQATT and CDR2 is SNEGSKA in the germline V gene (reference sequence). The CDR3 spells CSASRLSKGNQPQHF. The CDR3 DNA follows: TGCAGTGCTAGTAGGCTGTCAAAGGGCAATCAGCCCCAGCATTTT.

Only a few counts were recorded for this clonotype. The chain joins TRBV24-1 to TRBJ1-3; 7 bases agree with TRBD1. The CDR3 spans 18 residues. V dropped 4 bases and J dropped 0; count of bases not matched to a gene: 11. Germline lookup yields CDR1 KGHDR and CDR2 SFDVKD. The CDR3 bases are TGTGCCACCAGTGACCCGAGACAGGGTCCAAGCTCTGGAAACACCATATATTTT. Translation: CATSDPRQGPSSGNTIYF.

The chain links TRBV4-2 to TRBJ2-6; TRBD1 agrees at 9 bases. Unmatched junction bases numbered 7, after V lost 1 base and J lost 0 bases. The germline V gene encodes CDR1 LGHNA and CDR2 YNFKEQ. The CDR3 consists of 19 residues. CDR3 bases: TGTGCCAGCAGCCAAGGACCGGGACAGGGAAACTCTGGGGCCAACGTCCTGACTTTC. Its translation is CASSQGPGQGNSGANVLTF.

The table lists this clonotype with a few counts. The chain carries TRBV10-2 and TRBJ1-2, with D uncertain. Trimming stripped 0 bases from V and 6 bases from J, with 8 bases between. The CDR3 contains 13 residues. Looked up from germline, CDR1 is WSHSY and CDR2 is SAAADI. CDR3 DNA sequence: TGCGCCAGCAGTGAGTCGATGGTTAATGGCTACACCTTC. It is translated as CASSESMVNGYTF.

This rearrangement joins TRBV5-1 to TRBJ2-5; the match to TRBD1 covers 10 bases. With V trimmed by 2 bases and J by 7 bases, 8 bases remained unmatched. This CDR3 region has 15 residues. The germline V gene has CDR1 SGHRS and CDR2 YFSETQ. The CDR3, as DNA: TGCGCCAGCAGCTTCGGATTTGACAGGGGGCTGACCCAGTACTTC. It yields the protein CASSFGFDRGLTQYF.

This clonotype was recorded many times. J is TRBJ2-5 and V is TRBV4-3; D might be TRBD1 (6 bases). Trimming removed 0 bases at V and 4 bases at J, with 6 bases between. This CDR3 has 13 residues. Germline V lookup: CDR1 LGHNA, CDR2 YSLEER. DNA for the CDR3: TGCGCCAGCAGCCAAGACAGGGGAGAGACCCAGTACTTC. Protein sequence: CASSQDRGETQYF.

This clonotype was counted only a few times. The chain carries TRBV6-2 or TRBV6-3 and TRBJ1-5, with 8 bases aligning to TRBD1. V was pared by 6 bases and J by 1 base, with 5 bases of the junction left unmatched. CDR1 MNHEY and CDR2 SVGEGT come from the germline V gene. The length of the CDR3 is 15 residues. CDR3 region: CASSRRTGSNQPQHF. The CDR3 region has the DNA TGTGCCAGCAGCCGCCGGACAGGGAGCAATCAGCCCCAGCATTTT.

A few counts support this clonotype. This chain connects TRBV6-2 or TRBV6-3 to TRBJ2-5; a possible D gene is TRBD1 (6 bases). The V and J ends lost 6 bases and 2 bases respectively, with 10 bases between them. Per the germline V gene, CDR1 is MNHEY and CDR2 is SVGEGT. The CDR3 runs to 13 residues. For the CDR3, the DNA is TGTGCCAGCAGCCGGACAGAGCAAGAGACCCAGTACTTC. Its protein is CASSRTEQETQYF.

The chain couples TRBV28 to TRBJ1-2, with D possibly being TRBD1 (5 bases). CDR3 length: 14 residues. Trimming stripped 3 bases from V and 4 bases from J, with 12 bases between. From germline, CDR1 is MDHEN and CDR2 SYDVKM. The CDR3, as DNA: TGTGCCAGCAGTTTCGGAGGGGTTTTCTATGGCTACACCTTC. It codes for CASSFGGVFYGYTF.

The rearrangement links TRBV19 to TRBJ2-1, with a weak D call TRBD1 (6 bases). V lost 0 bases and J 6 bases, leaving 12 bases between the germline ends. The CDR3 spans 15 residues. Looked up from germline, CDR1 is LNHDA and CDR2 is SQIVND (reference sequence). The CDR3 loop reads CASSIDRRTANEQFF. The DNA for the CDR3 is TGTGCCAGTAGTATAGATCGGAGGACAGCCAATGAGCAGTTCTTC.

The rearrangement links TRBV6-1 to TRBJ2-3; D not resolved. This CDR3 comprises 14 residues. V lost 5 bases and J 1 base, leaving 10 bases between the germline ends. The germline gives CDR1 MNHNS, CDR2 SASEGT. For the CDR3, the DNA is TGTGCCAGCAGTCCTCTAGGGCGCACAGATACGCAGTATTTT. This gives the protein CASSPLGRTDTQYF.